Given below is one T cell receptor (beta chain) in context. Its target is not known. Each patient with chemo-refractory metastatic non-small-cell lung cancer was treated with focal radiation plus CTLA-4 blockade using ipilimumab. V was clipped by 2 bases and J by 0 bases; unmatched bases: 4. The CDR3 has 15 amino acids. Germline V gene sequence: CDR1 GTSNPN, CDR2 SVGIG (reference sequence). The record originates from a study of radiotherapy plus CTLA-4 blockade in lung cancer. Overall study context: Objective response was observed in more than 15% of patients, and disease control in 30% to 40%.

Using immunoSEQ multiplex PCR, the repertoire was profiled, and TCRdb retains in-frame clones only, with some absent. The sample lists about 45,000 clones, 76% occurring once. Study findings and constraints: An expansion of tumor-derived TCR clones occurred in blood after radiotherapy plus ipilimumab.

The source was peripheral blood, collected from a patient treated with radiotherapy plus ipilimumab. The chain joins TRBV30 to TRBJ1-5; 7 bases line up with TRBD1. This receptor was taken from a human donor with non-small cell lung cancer who had stable disease on radiotherapy plus ipilimumab. This CDR3 reads CAWSYGQASNQPQHF. DNA of the CDR3: TGTGCCTGGAGTTACGGACAGGCTAGCAATCAGCCCCAGCATTTT.